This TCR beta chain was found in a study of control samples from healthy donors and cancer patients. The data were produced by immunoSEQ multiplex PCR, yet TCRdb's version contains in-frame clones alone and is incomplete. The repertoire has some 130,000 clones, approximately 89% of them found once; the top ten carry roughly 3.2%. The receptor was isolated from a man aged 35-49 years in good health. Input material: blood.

CDR3 amino acids: CAWSPPGQGSQPQHF. CDR3 bases: TGTGCCTGGAGTCCCCCGGGACAGGGGAGTCAGCCCCAGCATTTT. The chain has TRBV30 and TRBJ1-5; 10 positions match TRBD1. The V gene's germline CDR1 is GTSNPN and CDR2 SVGIG (reference sequence). The CDR3 extends over 15 amino acids. The junction had 7 bases not matched to a gene; V was cut back by 2 bases and J by 6 bases.